Listed below are T cell receptor beta chains from one sample, sequenced in a study of cytomegalovirus exposure and HLA in healthy donors. Clones were sequenced by immunoSEQ multiplex PCR, and TCRdb holds only the in-frame ones, with some missing. The sample holds about 180,000 clones, 82% seen once. The sequencing input was PBMCs. These receptors all stem from a woman aged 45-65 years in good health and CMV-seronegative. The CDR3 runs from the conserved cysteine through the conserved F or W. A D gene is named only where the DNA matches it firmly. Size is omitted from some rows. Given values are once, few, many or a class for expanded clones.

clone_size: NA
v_call: TRBV6-5
j_call: TRBJ2-7
d_call: NA
cdr3_nt: TGTGCCAGCAGTTACCGGAGCGGACCCGAGTACTTC
cdr3_aa: CASSYRSGPEYF

clone_size: NA
v_call: TRBV7-9
j_call: TRBJ2-2
d_call: NA
cdr3_nt: TGTGCCAGCAGACAGGGTAGCACCGAGGAGCTGTTTTTT
cdr3_aa: CASRQGSTEELFF

clone_size: NA
v_call: TRBV5-1
j_call: TRBJ2-7
d_call: TRBD1
cdr3_nt: TGCGCCAGCAGCTTGGACTCAAGACAGGGGGGCTACGAGCAGTACTTC
cdr3_aa: CASSLDSRQGGYEQYF

clone_size: NA
v_call: TRBV11-3
j_call: TRBJ2-7
d_call: TRBD2
cdr3_nt: TGTGCCAGCAGCTTAGATCTCTCATCTTCGAGCGGGGGGTGTTGCGAGCAGTACTTC
cdr3_aa: CASSLDLSSSSGGCCEQYF

clone_size: NA
v_call: TRBV7-2
j_call: TRBJ2-5
d_call: NA
cdr3_nt: TGTGCCAGCAGCTGGCGGCGGGAACAGACCCAGTACTTC
cdr3_aa: CASSWRREQTQYF

clone_size: NA
v_call: TRBV5-1
j_call: TRBJ1-5
d_call: TRBD1
cdr3_nt: TGCGCCAGCAGCTTGGGGGACAGGGACAATCAGCCCCAGCATTTT
cdr3_aa: CASSLGDRDNQPQHF

clone_size: NA
v_call: TRBV19
j_call: TRBJ2-1
d_call: TRBD2
cdr3_nt: TGTGCCAGTAGTATAGGGCTAGCGGGGGATTACAATGAGCAGTTCTTC
cdr3_aa: CASSIGLAGDYNEQFF

clone_size: NA
v_call: TRBV27
j_call: TRBJ2-7
d_call: NA
cdr3_nt: TGTGCCAGCAGTCCCTACGCCGAACTAAGCTCCTACGAGCAGTACTTC
cdr3_aa: CASSPYAELSSYEQYF

clone_size: few
v_call: TRBV28
j_call: TRBJ1-2
d_call: NA
cdr3_nt: TGTGCCAGCAGTTTAGGACAGAACTATGGCTACACCTTC
cdr3_aa: CASSLGQNYGYTF

clone_size: NA
v_call: TRBV10-3
j_call: TRBJ2-3
d_call: NA
cdr3_nt: TGTGCCATCACTATGACCCGGGGGGCCACAGATACGCAGTATTTT
cdr3_aa: CAITMTRGATDTQYF

clone_size: NA
v_call: TRBV7-8
j_call: TRBJ2-4
d_call: NA
cdr3_nt: TGTGCCAGCAGCTCATTAGCGGAGAAAAACATTCAGTACTTC
cdr3_aa: CASSSLAEKNIQYF

clone_size: once
v_call: TRBV10-3
j_call: TRBJ2-5
d_call: NA
cdr3_nt: TGTGCCATCTCGTCAGTTCAAGAGACCCAGTACTTC
cdr3_aa: CAISSVQETQYF

clone_size: once
v_call: TRBV19
j_call: TRBJ1-5
d_call: NA
cdr3_nt: TGTGCCAGTTCCGGTAACATCGGGCAGGGGACCACTCAGCCCCAGCATTTT
cdr3_aa: CASSGNIGQGTTQPQHF

clone_size: NA
v_call: TRBV19
j_call: TRBJ1-4
d_call: TRBD1
cdr3_nt: TGTGCCAGTTCCCCAGACAGGGTAAATGAAAAACTGTTTTTT
cdr3_aa: CASSPDRVNEKLFF

clone_size: NA
v_call: TRBV5-1
j_call: TRBJ1-2
d_call: NA
cdr3_nt: TGCGCCAGCAGCACAGCCCGCGCTAACTATGGCTACACCTTC
cdr3_aa: CASSTARANYGYTF

clone_size: NA
v_call: TRBV9
j_call: TRBJ2-7
d_call: NA
cdr3_nt: TGTGCCAGCAGCCCCGGCTGGAGCTACGAGCAGTACTTC
cdr3_aa: CASSPGWSYEQYF

clone_size: NA
v_call: TRBV18
j_call: TRBJ2-7
d_call: TRBD2
cdr3_nt: TGTGCCAGCTCACCACCGGGACTAGCGTCCTACGAGCAGTACTTC
cdr3_aa: CASSPPGLASYEQYF

clone_size: NA
v_call: TRBV7-9
j_call: TRBJ1-2
d_call: TRBD1
cdr3_nt: TGTGCCAGCAGCTTAGAGGGACAGGGGGCGCTGGACTATGGCTACACCTTC
cdr3_aa: CASSLEGQGALDYGYTF

clone_size: NA
v_call: TRBV10-3
j_call: TRBJ2-7
d_call: NA
cdr3_nt: TGTGCCACGAGCGGAGGTAGAGGCGGAACCGAGCAGTACTTC
cdr3_aa: CATSGGRGGTEQYF

clone_size: NA
v_call: TRBV9
j_call: TRBJ2-7
d_call: TRBD2
cdr3_nt: TGTGCCAGCAGCGTAGGGGACTATTCTTACGAGCAGTACTTC
cdr3_aa: CASSVGDYSYEQYF

clone_size: NA
v_call: TRBV7-9
j_call: TRBJ2-7
d_call: TRBD1
cdr3_nt: TGTGCCAGCAGCTTAGCACGGGGACAGGGGAACGAGCAGTACTTC
cdr3_aa: CASSLARGQGNEQYF

clone_size: NA
v_call: TRBV18
j_call: TRBJ2-3
d_call: NA
cdr3_nt: TGTGCCAGCTCCCGACTGAAAGCAGATACGCAGTATTTT
cdr3_aa: CASSRLKADTQYF

clone_size: NA
v_call: TRBV9
j_call: TRBJ2-7
d_call: NA
cdr3_nt: TGTGCCAGCAGCGAGACTGCGACAGCCTACGAGCAGTACTTC
cdr3_aa: CASSETATAYEQYF

clone_size: few
v_call: TRBV10-3
j_call: TRBJ2-7
d_call: NA
cdr3_nt: TGTGCCATCAGTGGGGTCGGAGCCTACGAGCAGTACTTC
cdr3_aa: CAISGVGAYEQYF

clone_size: NA
v_call: TRBV28
j_call: TRBJ2-2
d_call: NA
cdr3_nt: TGTGCCATTTCACAGGGATTGAACACCGGGGAGCTGTTTTTT
cdr3_aa: CAISQGLNTGELFF

clone_size: NA
v_call: TRBV19
j_call: TRBJ1-5
d_call: TRBD1
cdr3_nt: TGTGCCAGTAGTATTTGGACAGGGGGCCATCAGCCCCAGCATTTT
cdr3_aa: CASSIWTGGHQPQHF

clone_size: NA
v_call: TRBV9
j_call: TRBJ1-6
d_call: TRBD1
cdr3_nt: TGTGCCAGCAGCGTAGCTACAGGGGCTCAGTCACCCCTCCACTTT
cdr3_aa: CASSVATGAQSPLHF

clone_size: NA
v_call: TRBV5-1
j_call: TRBJ2-3
d_call: TRBD2
cdr3_nt: TGCGCCAGCAGTTCTACTAGCGGGAGGACAGATACGCAGTATTTT
cdr3_aa: CASSSTSGRTDTQYF

clone_size: NA
v_call: TRBV7-2
j_call: TRBJ1-1
d_call: TRBD1
cdr3_nt: TGTGCCAGCAGCTTAATGTCGACAGGGAGCACTGAAGCTTTCTTT
cdr3_aa: CASSLMSTGSTEAFF

clone_size: NA
v_call: TRBV5-1
j_call: TRBJ1-6
d_call: NA
cdr3_nt: TGCGCCAGCAGCTTGGACCCCGGGACACACGGGACAAGTAATTCACCCCTCCACTTT
cdr3_aa: CASSLDPGTHGTSNSPLHF

clone_size: NA
v_call: TRBV4-3
j_call: TRBJ2-1
d_call: TRBD2
cdr3_nt: TGCGCCAGCAGCCTGACTAGCGGGGGGAACAATGAGCAGTTCTTC
cdr3_aa: CASSLTSGGNNEQFF

clone_size: NA
v_call: TRBV7-3
j_call: TRBJ1-2
d_call: NA
cdr3_nt: TGTGCCAGCAGCCCCGTTCGGAGGGGAGAGAACTATGGCTACACCTTC
cdr3_aa: CASSPVRRGENYGYTF

clone_size: NA
v_call: TRBV28
j_call: TRBJ1-4
d_call: TRBD1
cdr3_nt: TGTGCCAGCAGTCCGTCGGGACAGGGGAATGAAAAACTGTTTTTT
cdr3_aa: CASSPSGQGNEKLFF

clone_size: NA
v_call: TRBV5-1
j_call: TRBJ2-1
d_call: TRBD2
cdr3_nt: TGCGCCAGCAGCTTGGGGGTAGCGGGAGCAAATGAGCAGTTCTTC
cdr3_aa: CASSLGVAGANEQFF

clone_size: NA
v_call: TRBV28
j_call: TRBJ1-5
d_call: TRBD1
cdr3_nt: TGTGCCAGCAGTTTATCAGGGGGATATAGCAATCAGCCCCAGCATTTT
cdr3_aa: CASSLSGGYSNQPQHF